The sequence of this T cell receptor (beta chain) was determined in a study of cytomegalovirus exposure and HLA in healthy donors. Overall study results and limits: Clonal expansion, a later analysis showed, was greater in HLA-associated TCR beta chains than in equally common others.

The CDR3 runs to 13 residues. Between the trimmed V and J ends, which lost 4 bases and 2 bases, there was a span of 11 bases. CDR1 and CDR2 (germline): SQVTM, ANQGSEA. On this clone: Its specificity is unknown.

The PCR ran on 60 Vbeta and 13 Jbeta primers. Generated by immunoSEQ multiplex PCR, the TCRdb table keeps only in-frame clones and is missing some. The repertoire holds 120,000 to 150,000 clones, with around 79% as singletons. Healthy bone marrow donors supplied every sample. The material sequenced was PBMCs. The chain uses TRBV29-1 and TRBJ1-1, with D hard to call. This sequence was found in a male donor in good health and CMV-seronegative. The DNA for the CDR3 is TGCAGCGTTGTAGTACAGAGAAACACTGAAGCTTTCTTT. Amino acids: CSVVVQRNTEAFF.